A single sample gave rise to the 9 T cell receptor beta chains below, sequenced in a study of shared clonotypes between healthy human individuals. Only in-frame clones appear in the TCRdb table, and some are missing; sequencing was by immunoSEQ multiplex PCR. This sample has 1,400,000 or so clones; 98% occur once, and the top ten carry approximately 0.4%. The material sequenced was naive CD4+ T cells sorted from blood. Subset in this sample: CD45RA+ positively selected. The receptors shown here come from a man aged 25-40 years in good health.

The chain is built from TRBV27 and TRBJ2-7, with 12 bases identical to TRBD2. The CDR3 spans 16 residues. Germline loops: CDR1 MNHEY, CDR2 SMNVEV (reference sequence). With V trimmed by 4 bases and J by 4 bases, 8 bases remained unmatched. The CDR3 DNA reads as TGTGCCAGCAGTTCGAGACTAGCGGGAGATGTTTACGAGCAGTACTTC. Translation gives CASSSRLAGDVYEQYF.

This clone was recorded only once. The chain employs TRBV5-6 and TRBJ2-4; D might be TRBD1 (6 bases). CDR1 and CDR2 from the germline V gene are SGHDT and YYEEEE. This CDR3 has 15 amino acids. V lost 4 bases and J lost 8, with 19 bases in between. CDR3 sequence reads: CASSTGQRVGYIQYF. The CDR3 DNA reads TGTGCCAGCAGCACGGGACAACGGGTGGGGTACATTCAGTACTTC. The full variable domain, with the rest looked up from reference TRBV5-6 and TRBJ2-4, is DAGVTQSPTHLIKTRGQQVTLRCSPKSGHDTVSWYQQALGQGPQFIFQYYEEEERQRGNFPDRFSGHQFPNYSSELNVNALLLGDSALYLCASSTGQRVGYIQYFGAGTRLSVL.

The V and J genes are TRBV9 and TRBJ2-5; 8 bases align to TRBD1. Unmatched junction bases numbered 6, after V lost 4 bases and J lost 1 base. CDR1 is SGDLS, CDR2 YYNGEE, per germline. The CDR3 is 15 amino acids. CDR3 region: CASSPRDRGQETQYF. As DNA, the CDR3 is TGTGCCAGCAGCCCAAGAGACAGGGGCCAAGAGACCCAGTACTTC.

The chain joins TRBV7-2 to TRBJ2-7; TRBD2 agrees at 13 bases. Per the germline V gene, CDR1 is SGHTA and CDR2 is FQGNSA. V lost 5 bases to trimming and J lost 4 bases; unmatched junction nucleotides: 5. The CDR3 runs to 15 residues. The CDR3 loop reads CASSRGLAGRYEQYF. CDR3 nucleotide sequence: TGTGCCAGCAGCCGGGGACTAGCGGGAAGGTACGAGCAGTACTTC.

This chain links TRBV5-1 with TRBJ2-6; D remains ambiguous. Germline V gene data show CDR1 as SGHRS and CDR2 as YFSETQ. Between the trimmed V and J ends, which lost 0 bases and 0 bases, there was a span of 7 bases. CDR3 size: 16 residues. The CDR3 nucleotides read TGCGCCAGCAGCTTGGTGGGCAACTCTGGGGCCAACGTCCTGACTTTC. Translating gives CASSLVGNSGANVLTF.

The V gene is TRBV5-1, the J gene TRBJ2-4; D perhaps matches TRBD1 (5 bases). CDR1 SGHRS and CDR2 YFSETQ come from the germline V gene. V gave up 1 base and J gave up 8 bases, with 13 bases separating them. The CDR3 spans 14 residues. The CDR3 coding sequence is TGCGCCAGCAGCTTGAGAGTCAGGGCGGACATTCAGTACTTC. It codes for CASSLRVRADIQYF.

This clone was seen a single time. V gene TRBV18 combines with J gene TRBJ2-5; D may be TRBD2 (6 bases). V gave up 1 base and J gave up 5 bases, with 17 bases separating them. CDR1 and CDR2 (germline): KGHSH, LQKENI. There are 16 residues in the CDR3. The CDR3 protein is CASSPLGRRGRETQYF. The DNA of the CDR3 is TGTGCCAGCTCACCACTCGGACGGAGGGGTAGGGAGACCCAGTACTTC. Supplemented by reference TRBV18 and TRBJ2-5, the full variable domain reads NAGVMQNPRHLVRRRGQEARLRCSPMKGHSHVYWYRQLPEEGLKFMVYLQKENIIDESGMPKERFSAEFPKEGPSILRIQQVVRGDSAAYFCASSPLGRRGRETQYFGPGTRLLVL.

The chain recombines TRBV7-2 with TRBJ2-1, with TRBD2 matching over 8 bases. V lost 1 base and J lost 5; bases outside the gene matches: 4. Germline assignment: CDR1 SGHTA and CDR2 FQGNSA. The CDR3 runs to 15 residues. The DNA for the CDR3 is TGTGCCAGCAGCTTAGGTCTTAGCGGGAACAATGAGCAGTTCTTC. Its protein is CASSLGLSGNNEQFF. Complete variable domain (other parts from reference TRBV7-2 and TRBJ2-1): GAGVSQSPSNKVTEKGKDVELRCDPISGHTALYWYRQSLGQGLEFLIYFQGNSAPDKSGLPSDRFSAERTGGSVSTLTIQRTQQEDSAVYLCASSLGLSGNNEQFFGPGTRLTVL.

J is TRBJ1-3 and V is TRBV9; D is possibly TRBD1 (5 bases). The germline gives CDR1 SGDLS, CDR2 YYNGEE. With 8 bases removed from V and 8 bases from J, the gap between germline ends came to 20 bases. CDR3 size: 14 residues. This CDR3 is CASGSGEIGHTIYF. CDR3 coding DNA: TGTGCCAGTGGCTCGGGGGAGATCGGGCACACCATATATTTT.